The 21 T cell receptor beta chains below all came from one sample that was sequenced in a study of blood T cell repertoires in COVID-19. Clones were read by immunoSEQ multiplex PCR, and TCRdb kept only the in-frame ones, dropping some. The sample has 77,000 or so clones; roughly 85% are singletons. Material: peripheral blood. These receptors were collected from an elderly man with acute or convalescent COVID-19.

This clone has only a few counts. The chain uses TRBV11-2 and TRBJ1-2, with D possibly TRBD1 on 5 matching bases. Trimming stripped 5 bases from V and 5 bases from J, with 15 bases between. In germline, CDR1 is SGHAT, CDR2 FQNNGV. The CDR3 has 14 amino acids. CDR3 DNA: TGTGCCAGCAGCCCCATGCGGCAGGGTTATGGCTACACCTTC. It specifies CASSPMRQGYGYTF.

This clone was seen just once. At one boundary the junction diverges from the germline segment, which might be a read error. At the DNA level, this CDR3 is encoded by other sequences in the same sample as well. This chain uses TRBV5-1 with TRBJ1-1, with D unclear. Germline assignment: CDR1 SGHRS and CDR2 YFSETQ. The CDR3 spans 16 residues. For the CDR3, the DNA is TGCGCCAGCAGTTTGGGCCTCTCGGGTCCGTCTATTGAAGCTTTCTTT. Translated, it gives CASSLGLSGPSIEAFF.

The chain recombines TRBV6-5 with TRBJ2-5, with D possibly TRBD2 on 5 matching bases. This CDR3 is 15 amino acids long. V shed 0 bases and J shed 0 bases, with 8 bases lying between them. Looked up from germline, CDR1 is MNHEY and CDR2 is SVGAGI. The CDR3 loop is CASSYSAGYQETQYF. CDR3 coding DNA: TGTGCCAGCAGTTACTCCGCGGGCTACCAAGAGACCCAGTACTTC.

The chain recombines TRBV7-3 with TRBJ1-1; the match to TRBD1 covers 10 bases. The V segment lost 4 bases and the J segment 4 bases; nucleotides outside the gene matches: 6. The CDR3 covers 15 residues. In germline, CDR1 is SGHTA, CDR2 FQGTGA. CDR3 DNA sequence: TGTGCCAGCAGCTCAACCGGGACAGGGGTCACTGAAGCTTTCTTT. Translation: CASSSTGTGVTEAFF. Based on the CDR3 plus reference TRBV7-3 and TRBJ1-1, the full variable domain is GAGVSQTPSNKVTEKGKYVELRCDPISGHTALYWYRQSLGQGPEFLIYFQGTGAADDSGLPNDRFFAVRPEGSVSTLKIQRTERGDSAVYLCASSSTGTGVTEAFFGQGTRLTVV.

The rearrangement links TRBV3-1 (or the pseudogene TRBV3-2) to TRBJ2-3; 10 bases match TRBD2. Losses at the gene ends were 2 bases for V and 2 bases for J; bases not matched to a gene: 4. This CDR3 spans 16 amino acids. From germline, CDR1 is LGHDT and CDR2 YNNKEL (reference sequence). The CDR3 protein is CASSQLTSGYTDTQYF. CDR3 coding DNA: TGTGCCAGCAGCCAACTGACTAGCGGGTACACAGATACGCAGTATTTT.

The rearrangement joins TRBV12-3 or TRBV12-4 to TRBJ1-5; D uncertain. Trimming pared 8 bases from V and 6 bases from J, leaving 14 bases between. CDR3 length equals 13 residues. CDR3 nucleotides: TGTGCCAGCCAGGAGAGGGAAACTCAGCCCCAGCATTTT. Residues: CASQERETQPQHF.

The chain carries TRBV7-3 and TRBJ2-5; 9 positions match TRBD1. The length of the CDR3 is 15 residues. V lost 5 bases, J lost 2 bases, and 6 bases stayed unmatched. The V gene's germline CDR1 is SGHTA and CDR2 FQGTGA. The CDR3 protein is CASSPRTGVQETQYF. CDR3 sequence (DNA): TGTGCCAGCAGCCCGCGGACAGGGGTTCAAGAGACCCAGTACTTC. Full variable domain (missing parts from reference TRBV7-3 and TRBJ2-5): GAGVSQTPSNKVTEKGKYVELRCDPISGHTALYWYRQSLGQGPEFLIYFQGTGAADDSGLPNDRFFAVRPEGSVSTLKIQRTERGDSAVYLCASSPRTGVQETQYFGPGTRLLVL.

This chain uses TRBV27 with TRBJ1-5; 8 nucleotides line up with TRBD1. This CDR3 is built from 15 residues. V was pared by 5 bases and J by 3 bases, with 6 bases of the junction left unmatched. Germline values: CDR1 MNHEY, CDR2 SMNVEV (reference sequence). Here the CDR3 reads CASSRTGISNQPQHF. DNA of the CDR3: TGTGCCAGCAGTCGGACAGGGATATCCAATCAGCCCCAGCATTTT.

This rearrangement joins TRBV28 to TRBJ2-7; D is perhaps TRBD2 (6 bases). Germline V CDR1 and CDR2: MDHEN, SYDVKM. The CDR3 totals 12 residues. The germline V and J ends were trimmed by 6 bases and 2 bases, with 8 bases remaining between them. The CDR3 reads CASSWGAYEQYF. CDR3 bases: TGTGCCAGCAGCTGGGGGGCCTACGAGCAGTACTTC.

J is TRBJ2-3 and V is TRBV3-1 (or the pseudogene TRBV3-2), with 10 bases matching TRBD2. Germline loops: CDR1 LGHDT, CDR2 YNNKEL (reference sequence). J gave up 6 bases and V 1 base, and 4 bases lay outside the gene matches. The length of the CDR3 is 15 residues. CDR3 DNA: TGTGCCAGCAGCCAAGGACTACTAGCGGGGGATACGCAGTATTTT. It specifies CASSQGLLAGDTQYF.

The rearrangement links TRBV27 to TRBJ2-1, with D possibly matching TRBD2 (6 bases). In germline, CDR1 is MNHEY, CDR2 SMNVEV (reference sequence). The CDR3 has 18 residues. The V end lost 3 bases, the J end lost 2 bases, and 20 bases lay between the germline ends. The DNA for the CDR3 is TGTGCCAGCAGTTTGGGGGGATTGAGCGGTCGTCCCTACAATGAGCAGTTCTTC. It specifies CASSLGGLSGRPYNEQFF.

CDR3 in amino acids: CASSYSVEGASGDTYEQYF. CDR3 coding DNA: TGTGCCAGCAGTTACTCGGTGGAAGGGGCTAGCGGGGATACCTACGAGCAGTACTTC. The chain joins TRBV6-2 or TRBV6-3 to TRBJ2-7, with 9 nucleotides matching TRBD2. Per the germline V gene, CDR1 is MNHEY and CDR2 is SVGEGT. This CDR3 comprises 19 residues. V lost 0 bases to trimming and J lost 2 bases; unmatched junction nucleotides: 14.

This sequence joins TRBV7-6 and TRBJ2-3; TRBD2 matches at 10 bases. CDR1 SGHVS and CDR2 FNYEAQ come from the germline V gene. This CDR3 has 19 residues. V dropped 0 bases and J dropped 0; count of bases not matched to a gene: 9. The chain's CDR3 is CASSLAGSGGVRSTDTQYF. The CDR3, as DNA: TGTGCCAGCAGCTTAGCGGGGAGCGGGGGGGTCCGAAGCACAGATACGCAGTATTTT.

The rearrangement links TRBV5-8 to TRBJ1-5; the D gene is possibly TRBD1 (5 bases). CDR3 length: 17 amino acids. Germline values: CDR1 SGHTS, CDR2 YDEGEE. The V gene lost 6 bases and the J gene lost 4 bases, with 23 bases spanning the gap. In DNA form, the CDR3 reads TGTGCCAGCACGCCGCTAACCGGGACTGACTCGAATCAGCCCCAGCATTTT. Residues: CASTPLTGTDSNQPQHF.

The V and J genes are TRBV5-1 and TRBJ2-5, with D perhaps matching TRBD2 (6 bases). V lost 6 bases and J 4 bases, leaving 10 bases between the germline ends. This CDR3 spans 12 amino acids. Germline values: CDR1 SGHRS, CDR2 YFSETQ. The CDR3 loop is CASNGGRETQYF. Written as DNA, the CDR3 is TGCGCCAGCAATGGGGGGAGAGAGACCCAGTACTTC.

The chain uses TRBV12-5 and TRBJ1-1; D not certain. V was pared by 2 bases and J by 0 bases, with 4 bases between. The CDR3 has 13 amino acids. Germline loops: CDR1 LGHNT, CDR2 FRNRAP. Here the CDR3 DNA reads TGTGCTAGTGGTTTGCAGGTGAACACTGAAGCTTTCTTT. It translates to CASGLQVNTEAFF.

V gene TRBV21-1 combines with J gene TRBJ1-4; the table's D call of TRBD1 was not tested on the DNA. TRBV21-1 corresponds to a pseudogene. The CDR3 has 16 residues. In nucleotides, the CDR3 is TGTGCCAGCAGCCGGACAGGGGTCGGATCTAATGAAAAACTGTTTTTT. As protein: CASSRTGVGSNEKLFF.

This clone was counted only a few times. This chain connects TRBV7-2 to TRBJ2-1; D call uncertain. From germline, CDR1 is SGHTA and CDR2 FQGNSA. V was clipped by 3 bases and J by 1 base, with 13 bases between them. The CDR3 is 16 residues long. CDR3 residues: CASSFQLLGSYNEQFF. The CDR3 nucleotides read TGTGCCAGCAGCTTCCAGCTCCTCGGGTCCTACAATGAGCAGTTCTTC.

J is TRBJ2-7 and V is TRBV30; a weak D match, TRBD2 (6 bases). Germline CDR1 and CDR2: GTSNPN and SVGIG (reference sequence). Trimming took 0 bases from V and 0 from J, leaving 12 bases between them. The CDR3 is 15 residues long. CDR3: CAWSVRGTRSYEQYF. The CDR3 DNA is TGTGCCTGGAGTGTACGGGGGACCCGCTCCTACGAGCAGTACTTC. The variable domain in full, with the rest retrieved from reference TRBV30 and TRBJ2-7, is SQTIHQWPATLVQPVGSPLSLECTVEGTSNPNLYWYRQAAGRGLQLLFYSVGIGQISSEVPQNLSASRPQDRQFILSSKKLLLSDSGFYLCAWSVRGTRSYEQYFGPGTRLTVT.

This clone occurred a few times. This rearrangement joins TRBV28 to TRBJ1-1, with a tentative D call TRBD1 (6 bases). Per the germline V gene, CDR1 is MDHEN and CDR2 is SYDVKM. The CDR3 has 14 amino acids. The ends were cut back, 2 bases at V and 3 bases at J, with 10 bases in the middle. This chain's CDR3 is CASSLVQGDTEAFF. The CDR3 bases are TGTGCCAGCAGTTTAGTACAGGGCGACACTGAAGCTTTCTTT.

CDR3 sequence reads: CASRDRFYMEQYF. For the CDR3, the DNA is TGTGCCAGCCGGGACAGATTTTATATGGAGCAGTACTTC. The chain links TRBV12-3 or TRBV12-4 to TRBJ2-7, with 7 bases matching TRBD1. The length of the CDR3 is 13 residues. V shed 8 bases, J shed 7 bases, and the junction held 11 bases outside the gene matches.